This TCR beta chain came from a study of blood T cell repertoires in COVID-19. Original processing methods: Reference gene primers were amplified, and this amplification served to estimate nucleated cell counts. Sequencing was performed with immunoSEQ multiplex PCR; in TCRdb, only in-frame clones are kept and a portion is missing. V, J and clone size reflect that table, while D and trimming were determined from the DNA. This sample has roughly 250,000 clones; over 75% occur once, and the top ten carry 8% to 9.5%. The CDR3 loop spans 14 amino acids. Germline CDR1 WSHSY, CDR2 SAAADI. The J segment lost 3 bases and the V segment lost 6 bases, leaving 6 bases of the junction unmatched.

Sequences were obtained from peripheral blood. This TCR came from a human donor in a cohort sampled during active COVID-19. The chain joins TRBV10-2 to TRBJ2-7, with TRBD1 matching 9 bases. CDR3 residues: CASSRTGELYEQYF. DNA for the CDR3: TGCGCCAGCAGCAGGACAGGGGAACTCTACGAGCAGTACTTC.